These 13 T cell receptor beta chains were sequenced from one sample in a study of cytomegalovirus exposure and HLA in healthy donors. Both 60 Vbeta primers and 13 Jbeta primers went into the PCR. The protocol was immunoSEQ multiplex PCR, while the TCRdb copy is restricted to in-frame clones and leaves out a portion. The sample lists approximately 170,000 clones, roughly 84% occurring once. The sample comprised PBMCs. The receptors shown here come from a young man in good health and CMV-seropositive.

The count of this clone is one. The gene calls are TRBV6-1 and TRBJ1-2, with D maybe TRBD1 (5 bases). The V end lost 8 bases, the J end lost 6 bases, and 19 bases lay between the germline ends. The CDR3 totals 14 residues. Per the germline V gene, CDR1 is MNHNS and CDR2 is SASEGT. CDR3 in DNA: TGTGCCAGCGGGGCGGGGTTCCAAACAAATGGCTACACCTTC. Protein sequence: CASGAGFQTNGYTF.

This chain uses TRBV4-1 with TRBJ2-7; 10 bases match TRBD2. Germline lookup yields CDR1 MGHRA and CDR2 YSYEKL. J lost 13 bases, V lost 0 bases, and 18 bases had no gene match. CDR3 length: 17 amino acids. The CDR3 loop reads CASSQDPWGTSAIEDYV. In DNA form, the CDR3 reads TGCGCCAGCAGCCAAGATCCGTGGGGGACTAGCGCGATCGAGGATTACGTC.

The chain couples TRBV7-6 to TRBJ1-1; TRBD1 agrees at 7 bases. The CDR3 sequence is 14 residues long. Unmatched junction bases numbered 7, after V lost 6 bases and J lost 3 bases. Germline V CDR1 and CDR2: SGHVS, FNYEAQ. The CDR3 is CASRWGQFDTEAFF. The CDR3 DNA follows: TGTGCCAGCAGATGGGGACAGTTCGACACTGAAGCTTTCTTT. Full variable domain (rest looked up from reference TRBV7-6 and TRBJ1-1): GAGVSQSPRYKVTKRGQDVALRCDPISGHVSLYWYRQALGQGPEFLTYFNYEAQQDKSGLPNDRFSAERPEGSISTLTIQRTEQRDSAMYRCASRWGQFDTEAFFGQGTRLTVV.

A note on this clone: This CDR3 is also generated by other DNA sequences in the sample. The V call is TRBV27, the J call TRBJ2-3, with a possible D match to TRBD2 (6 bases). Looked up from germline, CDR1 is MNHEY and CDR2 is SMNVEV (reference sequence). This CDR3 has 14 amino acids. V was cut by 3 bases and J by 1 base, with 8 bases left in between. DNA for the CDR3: TGTGCCAGCAGTTTTTCGGGGGGCACAGATACGCAGTATTTT. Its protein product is CASSFSGGTDTQYF.

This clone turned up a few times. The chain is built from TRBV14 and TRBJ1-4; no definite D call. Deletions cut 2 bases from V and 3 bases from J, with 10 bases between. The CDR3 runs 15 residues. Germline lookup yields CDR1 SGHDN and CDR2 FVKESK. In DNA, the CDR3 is TGTGCCAGCAGCCAATGGCACAGCCCTAATGAAAAACTGTTTTTT. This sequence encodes CASSQWHSPNEKLFF.

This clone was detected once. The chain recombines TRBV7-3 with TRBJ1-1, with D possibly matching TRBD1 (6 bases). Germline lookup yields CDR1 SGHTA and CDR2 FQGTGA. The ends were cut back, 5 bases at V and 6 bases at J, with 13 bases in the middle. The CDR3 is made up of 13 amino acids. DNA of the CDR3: TGTGCCAGCAGCGCGACAGGAACAGCTGAAGCTTTCTTT. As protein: CASSATGTAEAFF.

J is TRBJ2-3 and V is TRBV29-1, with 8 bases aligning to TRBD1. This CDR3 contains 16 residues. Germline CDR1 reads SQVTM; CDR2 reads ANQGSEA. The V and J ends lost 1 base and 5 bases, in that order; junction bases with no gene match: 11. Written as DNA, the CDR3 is TGCAGCGTTGAAGGGCTTTGGGCAGGGGGCCGAGATACGCAGTATTTT. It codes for CSVEGLWAGGRDTQYF.

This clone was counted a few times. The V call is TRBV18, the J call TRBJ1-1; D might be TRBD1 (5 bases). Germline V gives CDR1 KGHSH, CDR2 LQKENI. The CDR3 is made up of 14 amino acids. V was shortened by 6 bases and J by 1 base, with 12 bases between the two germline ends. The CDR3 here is CASSRDFSNTEAFF. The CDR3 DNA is TGTGCCAGCTCCCGGGACTTTTCGAACACTGAAGCTTTCTTT.

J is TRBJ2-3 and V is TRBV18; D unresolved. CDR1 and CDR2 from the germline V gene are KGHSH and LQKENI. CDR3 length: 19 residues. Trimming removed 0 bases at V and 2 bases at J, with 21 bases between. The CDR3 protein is CASSPPVDWSAINTDTQYF. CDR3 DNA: TGTGCCAGCTCACCACCGGTCGACTGGAGCGCCATTAACACAGATACGCAGTATTTT. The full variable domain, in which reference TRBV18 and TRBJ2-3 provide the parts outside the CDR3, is NAGVMQNPRHLVRRRGQEARLRCSPMKGHSHVYWYRQLPEEGLKFMVYLQKENIIDESGMPKERFSAEFPKEGPSILRIQQVVRGDSAAYFCASSPPVDWSAINTDTQYFGPGTRLTVL.

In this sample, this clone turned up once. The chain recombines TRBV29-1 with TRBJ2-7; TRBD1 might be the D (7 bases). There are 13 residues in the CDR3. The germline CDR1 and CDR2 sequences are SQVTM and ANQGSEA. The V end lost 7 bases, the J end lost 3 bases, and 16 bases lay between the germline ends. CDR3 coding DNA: TGCAGCGCCCGGGCAGGGGGAGGCTACGAGCAGTACTTC. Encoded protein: CSARAGGGYEQYF.

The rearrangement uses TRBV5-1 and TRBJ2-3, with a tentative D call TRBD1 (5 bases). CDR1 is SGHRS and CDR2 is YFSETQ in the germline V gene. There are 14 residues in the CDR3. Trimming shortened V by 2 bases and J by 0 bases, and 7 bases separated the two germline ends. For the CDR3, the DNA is TGCGCCAGCAGCTTTCGACAGAGCACAGATACGCAGTATTTT. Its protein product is CASSFRQSTDTQYF.

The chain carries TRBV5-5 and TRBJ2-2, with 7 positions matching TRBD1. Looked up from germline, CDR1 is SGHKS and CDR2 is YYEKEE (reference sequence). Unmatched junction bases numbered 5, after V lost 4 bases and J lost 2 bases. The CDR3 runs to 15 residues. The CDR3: CASSTRTGNTGELFF. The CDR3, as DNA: TGTGCCAGCAGCACCCGGACAGGAAACACCGGGGAGCTGTTTTTT.

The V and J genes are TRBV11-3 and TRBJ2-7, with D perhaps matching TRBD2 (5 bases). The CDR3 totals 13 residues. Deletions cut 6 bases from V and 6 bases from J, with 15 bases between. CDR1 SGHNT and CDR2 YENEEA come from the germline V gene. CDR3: CASSQESGGEQYV. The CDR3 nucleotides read TGTGCCAGCAGTCAAGAGAGCGGTGGCGAGCAGTACGTC.